This T cell receptor (beta chain) was retrieved from a study of blood T cell repertoires in COVID-19. On the study more broadly: COVID-19 samples collected from the United States, Italy and Spain covered acute and convalescent phases.

The CDR3 length is 14 residues. Per germline, CDR1 KGHSH and CDR2 LQKENI. V was pared by 4 bases and J by 0 bases, with 8 bases between. Allocation to cohorts depended on clinical history reported by the participants. Generated by immunoSEQ multiplex PCR, the TCRdb table keeps only in-frame clones and is missing some. The profile shows fewer than 300,000 clones, roughly 90% of them singletons. This sequence joins TRBV18 and TRBJ2-3; the D gene is possibly TRBD1 (5 bases). The sample taken for sequencing was PBMCs or T cells enriched from blood (not recorded which). The TCR was taken from a woman under 40 who had recovered from COVID-19. The DNA of the CDR3 is TGTGCCAGCTCACGACAGCCTAGCACAGATACGCAGTATTTT. This encodes CASSRQPSTDTQYF.